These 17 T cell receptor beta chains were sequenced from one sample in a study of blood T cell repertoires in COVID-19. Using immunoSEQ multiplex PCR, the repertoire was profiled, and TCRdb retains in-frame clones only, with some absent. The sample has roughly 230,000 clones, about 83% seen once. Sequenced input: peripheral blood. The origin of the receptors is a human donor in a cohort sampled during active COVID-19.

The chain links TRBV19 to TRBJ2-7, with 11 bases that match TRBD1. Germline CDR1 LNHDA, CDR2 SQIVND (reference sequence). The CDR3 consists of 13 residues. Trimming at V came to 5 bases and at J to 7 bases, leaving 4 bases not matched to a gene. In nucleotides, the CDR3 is TGTGCCAGTAGTGGACAGGGGGCCGGGGAGCAGTACTTC. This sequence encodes CASSGQGAGEQYF.

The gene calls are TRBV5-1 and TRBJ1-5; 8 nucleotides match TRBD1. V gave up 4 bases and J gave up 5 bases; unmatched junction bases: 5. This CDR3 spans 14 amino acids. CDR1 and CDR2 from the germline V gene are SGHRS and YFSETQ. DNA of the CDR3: TGCGCCAGCAGCGATGGGACAGGTTATCAGCCCCAGCATTTT. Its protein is CASSDGTGYQPQHF.

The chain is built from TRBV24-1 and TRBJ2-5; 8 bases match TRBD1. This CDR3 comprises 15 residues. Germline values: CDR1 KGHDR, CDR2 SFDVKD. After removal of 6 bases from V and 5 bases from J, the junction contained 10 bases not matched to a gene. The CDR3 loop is CATSPKKTGEETQYF. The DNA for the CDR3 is TGTGCCACCAGTCCCAAAAAGACAGGGGAGGAGACCCAGTACTTC.

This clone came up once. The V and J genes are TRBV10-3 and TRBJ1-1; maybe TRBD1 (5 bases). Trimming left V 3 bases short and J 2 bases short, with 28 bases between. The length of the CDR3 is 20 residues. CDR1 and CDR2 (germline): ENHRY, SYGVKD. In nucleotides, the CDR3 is TGTGCCATCAGTGAACTATTTCAGGGAATGTCCGCCCCACCCAACACTGAAGCTTTCTTT. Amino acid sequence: CAISELFQGMSAPPNTEAFF.

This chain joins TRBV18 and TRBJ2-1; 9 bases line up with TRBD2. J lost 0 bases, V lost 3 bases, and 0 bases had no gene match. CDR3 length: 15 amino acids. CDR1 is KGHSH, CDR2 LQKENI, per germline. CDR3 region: CASSPSGSSYNEQFF. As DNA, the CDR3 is TGTGCCAGCTCACCTAGCGGGAGCTCCTACAATGAGCAGTTCTTC.

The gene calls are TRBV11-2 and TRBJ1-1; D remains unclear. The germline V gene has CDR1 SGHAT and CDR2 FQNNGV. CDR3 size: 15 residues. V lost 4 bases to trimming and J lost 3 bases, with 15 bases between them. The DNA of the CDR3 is TGTGCCAGCAGCTCGGCTGGCGGGTACGACACTGAAGCTTTCTTT. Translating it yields CASSSAGGYDTEAFF.

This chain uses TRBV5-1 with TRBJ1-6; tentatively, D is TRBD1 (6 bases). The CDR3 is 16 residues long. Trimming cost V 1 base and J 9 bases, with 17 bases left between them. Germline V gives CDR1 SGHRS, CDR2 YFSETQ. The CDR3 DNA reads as TGCGCCAGCAGCTTGACGTCAGGGGACACGGGTTCACCCCTCCACTTT. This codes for CASSLTSGDTGSPLHF.

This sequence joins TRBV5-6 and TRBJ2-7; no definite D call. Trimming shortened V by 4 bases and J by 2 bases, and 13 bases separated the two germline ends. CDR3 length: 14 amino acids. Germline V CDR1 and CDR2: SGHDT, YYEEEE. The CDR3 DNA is TGTGCCAGCAGCACAGACATTTTCCCCTACGAGCAGTACTTC. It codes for CASSTDIFPYEQYF.

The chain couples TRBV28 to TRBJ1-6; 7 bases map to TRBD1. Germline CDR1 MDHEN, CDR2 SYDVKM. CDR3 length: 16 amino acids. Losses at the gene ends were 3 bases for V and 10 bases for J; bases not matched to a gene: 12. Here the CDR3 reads CASSFSAGGRGSPLHF. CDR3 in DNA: TGTGCCAGCAGTTTCTCGGCAGGGGGAAGAGGCTCACCCCTCCACTTT.

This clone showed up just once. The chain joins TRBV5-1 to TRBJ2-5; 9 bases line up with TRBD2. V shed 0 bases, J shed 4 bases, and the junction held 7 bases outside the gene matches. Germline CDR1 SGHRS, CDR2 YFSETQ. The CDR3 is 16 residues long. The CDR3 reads CASSLVPSGVGETQYF. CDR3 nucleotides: TGCGCCAGCAGCTTGGTGCCTAGCGGGGTAGGAGAGACCCAGTACTTC.

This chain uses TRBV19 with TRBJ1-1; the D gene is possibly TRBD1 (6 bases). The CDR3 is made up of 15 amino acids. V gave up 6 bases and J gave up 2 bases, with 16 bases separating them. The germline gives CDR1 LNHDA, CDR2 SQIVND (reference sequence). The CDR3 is CASRRGARENTEAFF. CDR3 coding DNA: TGTGCCAGTAGGCGGGGGGCCAGGGAAAACACTGAAGCTTTCTTT.

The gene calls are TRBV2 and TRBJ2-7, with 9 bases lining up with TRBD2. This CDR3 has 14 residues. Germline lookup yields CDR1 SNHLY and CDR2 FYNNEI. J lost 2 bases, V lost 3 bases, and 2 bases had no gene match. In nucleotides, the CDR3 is TGTGCCAGCAGTGAGGCGGGGGGGGCCTACGAGCAGTACTTC. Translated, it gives CASSEAGGAYEQYF.

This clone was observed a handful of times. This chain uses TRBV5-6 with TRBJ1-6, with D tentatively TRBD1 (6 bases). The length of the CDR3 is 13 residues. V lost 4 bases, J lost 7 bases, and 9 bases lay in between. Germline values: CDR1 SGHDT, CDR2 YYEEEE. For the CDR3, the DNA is TGTGCCAGCAGCCCGGGACACAATTCACCCCTCCACTTT. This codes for CASSPGHNSPLHF. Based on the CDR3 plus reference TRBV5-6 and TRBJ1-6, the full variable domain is DAGVTQSPTHLIKTRGQQVTLRCSPKSGHDTVSWYQQALGQGPQFIFQYYEEEERQRGNFPDRFSGHQFPNYSSELNVNALLLGDSALYLCASSPGHNSPLHFGNGTRLTVT.

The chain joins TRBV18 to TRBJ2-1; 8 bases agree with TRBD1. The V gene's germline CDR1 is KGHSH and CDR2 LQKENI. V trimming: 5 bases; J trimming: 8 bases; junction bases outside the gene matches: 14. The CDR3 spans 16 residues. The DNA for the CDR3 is TGTGCCAGCTCATCTTCCGGCGGGACAGGTACCGATGAGCAGTTCTTC. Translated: CASSSSGGTGTDEQFF.

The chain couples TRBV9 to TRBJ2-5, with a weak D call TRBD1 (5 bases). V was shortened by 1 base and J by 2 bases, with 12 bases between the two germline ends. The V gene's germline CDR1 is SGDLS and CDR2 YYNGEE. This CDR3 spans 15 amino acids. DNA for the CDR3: TGTGCCAGCAGCGTAAGTGTAGGGGAACAAGAGACCCAGTACTTC. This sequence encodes CASSVSVGEQETQYF. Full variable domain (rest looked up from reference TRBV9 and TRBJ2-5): DSGVTQTPKHLITATGQRVTLRCSPRSGDLSVYWYQQSLDQGLQFLIQYYNGEERAKGNILERFSAQQFPDLHSELNLSSLELGDSALYFCASSVSVGEQETQYFGPGTRLLVL.

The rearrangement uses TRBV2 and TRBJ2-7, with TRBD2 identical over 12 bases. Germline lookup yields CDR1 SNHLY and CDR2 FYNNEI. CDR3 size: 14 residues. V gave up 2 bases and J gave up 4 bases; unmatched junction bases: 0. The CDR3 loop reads CASSELAGGYEQYF. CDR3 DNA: TGTGCCAGCAGTGAACTAGCGGGGGGGTACGAGCAGTACTTC.

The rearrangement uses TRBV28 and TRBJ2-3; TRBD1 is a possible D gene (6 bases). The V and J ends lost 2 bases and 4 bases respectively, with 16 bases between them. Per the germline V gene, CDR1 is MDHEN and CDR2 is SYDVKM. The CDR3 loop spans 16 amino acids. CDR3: CASSLRLWGQADTQYF. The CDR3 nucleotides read TGTGCCAGCAGTTTAAGGTTGTGGGGGCAGGCAGATACGCAGTATTTT.